Presented here are 22 T cell receptor beta chains from one specimen sequenced in a study of blood T cell repertoires in COVID-19. Only in-frame clones appear in the TCRdb table, and some are missing; sequencing was by immunoSEQ multiplex PCR. This table holds about 370,000 clones, approximately 92% found once. Sequencing was performed on PBMCs or T cells enriched from blood (not recorded which). The receptors were sampled from a man younger than 35 who had recovered from COVID-19.

This clone came up once. This sequence joins TRBV2 and TRBJ2-2; 8 bases match TRBD1. The V gene's germline CDR1 is SNHLY and CDR2 FYNNEI. There are 13 residues in the CDR3. V was clipped by 7 bases and J by 4 bases; unmatched bases: 2. CDR3 sequence reads: CASIGTGTGELFF. CDR3 in DNA: TGTGCCAGCATCGGGACAGGCACCGGGGAGCTGTTTTTT.

This chain links TRBV29-1 with TRBJ2-2; D possibly corresponds to TRBD1 (6 bases). This CDR3 has 12 amino acids. The germline V gene encodes CDR1 SQVTM and CDR2 ANQGSEA. The V gene lost 7 bases and the J gene lost 3 bases, with 9 bases spanning the gap. CDR3 amino acids: CSAAGDTGELFF. DNA of the CDR3: TGCAGCGCCGCAGGGGACACCGGGGAGCTGTTTTTT.

This rearrangement joins TRBV19 to TRBJ1-5; no clear D gene. V was pared by 3 bases and J by 7 bases, with 10 bases between. The CDR3 is 13 amino acids. Germline CDR1 is LNHDA and CDR2 is SQIVND (reference sequence). The CDR3 region is CASSISGSQPQHF. CDR3 nucleotides: TGTGCCAGTAGTATTTCTGGGAGCCAGCCCCAGCATTTT.

The gene calls are TRBV9 and TRBJ1-5; no clear D. Germline CDR1 reads SGDLS; CDR2 reads YYNGEE. V was clipped by 2 bases and J by 2 bases, with 11 bases between them. This CDR3 spans 15 amino acids. The CDR3 is CASSVAGSGNQPQHF. The CDR3 bases are TGTGCCAGCAGCGTTGCTGGGAGTGGCAATCAGCCCCAGCATTTT.

The chain links TRBV5-4 to TRBJ1-3, with D possibly TRBD1 on 5 matching bases. This CDR3 is 14 amino acids long. CDR1 is SGHNT and CDR2 is YYREEE in the germline V gene (reference sequence). Trimming pared 4 bases from V and 3 bases from J, leaving 11 bases between. The CDR3 region has the DNA TGTGCCAGCAGCCCGGCCGGGGGTGGAAACACCATATATTTT. This encodes CASSPAGGGNTIYF.

The sample holds one count of this clone. This chain links TRBV10-3 with TRBJ1-5; D gene ambiguous. Germline V lookup: CDR1 ENHRY, CDR2 SYGVKD. The CDR3 extends over 14 amino acids. V lost 4 bases to trimming and J lost 7 bases, with 14 bases between them. CDR3 sequence: CAISAVTGSQPQHF. In DNA, the CDR3 is TGTGCCATCAGTGCGGTAACGGGATCGCAGCCCCAGCATTTT.

This chain uses TRBV3-1 (or the pseudogene TRBV3-2) with TRBJ1-1; weak D call: TRBD1 (6 bases). Germline V CDR1 and CDR2: LGHDT, YNNKEL (reference sequence). The CDR3 totals 14 residues. The V and J ends lost 3 bases and 5 bases respectively, with 13 bases between them. Written as DNA, the CDR3 is TGTGCCAGCAGCCACCCACAGGGTGAGACTGAAGCTTTCTTT. Protein product: CASSHPQGETEAFF.

V is TRBV4-3 and J is TRBJ1-4; D ambiguous. The CDR3 sequence is 12 residues long. Trimming removed 1 base at V and 8 bases at J, with 5 bases between. CDR1 is LGHNA, CDR2 YSLEER, per germline. The CDR3 sequence is CASSQVREKLFF. DNA of the CDR3: TGCGCCAGCAGCCAAGTACGGGAAAAACTGTTTTTT.

The chain joins TRBV7-2 to TRBJ2-1; 11 nucleotides agree with TRBD2. Trimming at V came to 5 bases and at J to 6 bases, leaving 6 bases not matched to a gene. There are 15 residues in the CDR3. The V gene's germline CDR1 is SGHTA and CDR2 FQGNSA. The CDR3 spells CASSLSGGAPNEQFF. Here the CDR3 DNA reads TGTGCCAGCAGCCTTAGCGGGGGGGCTCCCAATGAGCAGTTCTTC.

The chain carries TRBV19 and TRBJ1-6, with TRBD1 matching 8 bases. Germline V gene sequence: CDR1 LNHDA, CDR2 SQIVND (reference sequence). The CDR3 consists of 20 residues. The V gene end was trimmed by 5 bases and the J gene end by 0 bases; junction bases not matched to a gene: 15. The CDR3: CASSLLPRDRPSSYNSPLHF. The CDR3 DNA reads TGTGCCAGTAGTCTTCTTCCTCGGGACAGGCCGAGCTCCTATAATTCACCCCTCCACTTT.

As regards this clone: Additional DNA sequences in this sample encode the identical CDR3. The chain links TRBV30 to TRBJ1-5; a possible D gene is TRBD1 (6 bases). The V end lost 3 bases, the J end lost 4 bases, and 10 bases lay between the germline ends. Germline V CDR1 and CDR2: GTSNPN, SVGIG (reference sequence). There are 13 residues in the CDR3. CDR3 residues: CAWSSQGNQPQHF. The CDR3 nucleotides read TGTGCCTGGAGCTCACAGGGAAATCAGCCCCAGCATTTT.

This chain uses TRBV30 with TRBJ1-2; possible D gene TRBD1, 5 bases. The CDR3 spans 14 residues. The V end was cut by 0 bases, the J end by 8 bases, with 16 bases between. Germline V CDR1 and CDR2: GTSNPN, SVGIG (reference sequence). CDR3 bases: TGTGCCTGGAGTGTACTCCCGGGGGGTGGCGGCTACACCTTC. It is translated as CAWSVLPGGGGYTF.

This chain joins TRBV2 and TRBJ2-1; perhaps TRBD2 as D (6 bases). CDR1 is SNHLY, CDR2 FYNNEI, per germline. V lost 6 bases and J lost 9, with 12 bases in between. The CDR3 sequence is 12 residues long. CDR3 coding DNA: TGTGCCAGCAGGGGGGGTGATAGTGAGCAGTTCTTC. Protein product: CASRGGDSEQFF.

The V call is TRBV28, the J call TRBJ2-1; D ambiguous. The CDR3 sequence is 15 residues long. Germline CDR1 reads MDHEN; CDR2 reads SYDVKM. Trimming removed 1 base at V and 0 bases at J, with 7 bases between. The CDR3 sequence: CASSLYLSSYNEQFF. In DNA, the CDR3 is TGTGCCAGCAGTTTATATCTGAGCTCCTACAATGAGCAGTTCTTC.

This clone was seen only once. The chain combines TRBV6-5 with TRBJ2-4, with 8 bases that match TRBD2. CDR1 and CDR2 (germline): MNHEY, SVGAGI. The CDR3 totals 16 residues. J lost 4 bases, V lost 4 bases, and 9 bases had no gene match. The CDR3 reads CASSSASGGLKNIQYF. DNA of the CDR3: TGTGCCAGCAGTTCCGCAAGCGGGGGCCTAAAAAACATTCAGTACTTC.

The rearrangement links TRBV27 to TRBJ2-1; 10 bases agree with TRBD1. CDR1 and CDR2 (germline): MNHEY, SMNVEV (reference sequence). Trimming took 5 bases from V and 9 from J; bases not matched to a gene: 10. The CDR3 is made up of 15 amino acids. The CDR3 DNA reads TGTGCCAGCAGTCTGACAGGGGGCGCGGGGGTTGAGCAGTTCTTC. As protein: CASSLTGGAGVEQFF.

This chain links TRBV19 with TRBJ1-6; perhaps TRBD1 as D (6 bases). The length of the CDR3 is 18 residues. Per the germline V gene, CDR1 is LNHDA and CDR2 is SQIVND (reference sequence). V was shortened by 3 bases and J by 8 bases, with 23 bases between the two germline ends. The CDR3 loop reads CASSMMGTRKTSDSPLHF. The CDR3 coding sequence is TGTGCCAGTAGTATGATGGGGACACGAAAAACAAGCGATTCACCCCTCCACTTT.

This clone turned up a few times. The chain uses TRBV9 and TRBJ2-3; D is unclear. CDR3 length equals 12 residues. V dropped 5 bases and J dropped 3 bases, with 7 bases sitting between them. Germline CDR1 and CDR2: SGDLS and YYNGEE. In DNA, the CDR3 is TGTGCCAGCAGTCGGTATACAGATACGCAGTATTTT. Amino acid sequence: CASSRYTDTQYF.

This clone was seen only a few times. The rearrangement joins TRBV7-9 to TRBJ1-5, with D tentatively TRBD1 (6 bases). The V end lost 2 bases, the J end lost 4 bases, and 12 bases lay between the germline ends. The CDR3 length is 15 residues. The V gene's germline CDR1 is SEHNR and CDR2 FQNEAQ (reference sequence). The CDR3 here is CASSLSGVGNQPQHF. Written as DNA, the CDR3 is TGTGCCAGCAGCTTATCAGGGGTAGGAAATCAGCCCCAGCATTTT.

The chain has TRBV28 and TRBJ2-7; 7 bases are shared with TRBD2. The germline CDR1 and CDR2 sequences are MDHEN and SYDVKM. The trim removed 5 bases at V and 2 bases at J, leaving 9 bases unmatched. The CDR3 consists of 15 residues. The CDR3 loop is CASSALARGAYEQYF. The CDR3 bases are TGTGCCAGCAGTGCCCTAGCCCGGGGGGCCTACGAGCAGTACTTC.

The chain recombines TRBV9 with TRBJ2-7; 9 nucleotides line up with TRBD1. J gave up 2 bases and V 4 bases, and 7 bases lay outside the gene matches. This CDR3 has 15 amino acids. CDR1 and CDR2 from the germline V gene are SGDLS and YYNGEE. CDR3 in amino acids: CASSPQGATPYEQYF. The CDR3 nucleotides are TGTGCCAGCAGCCCACAGGGGGCGACCCCCTACGAGCAGTACTTC.

V usage is TRBV11-2 and J usage is TRBJ1-6; a possible D gene is TRBD1 (5 bases). The V end was cut by 5 bases, the J end by 10 bases, with 12 bases between. The CDR3 is 13 residues long. Germline V gives CDR1 SGHAT, CDR2 FQNNGV. This chain's CDR3 is CASSRGTESPLHF. In nucleotides, the CDR3 is TGTGCCAGCAGCCGAGGGACTGAGTCACCCCTCCACTTT.